This TCR beta chain was sequenced in a study of cytomegalovirus exposure and HLA in healthy donors. In regard to this clone: Its antigen is not known.

Whole-study results and caveats: Relative to equally common others, HLA-associated TCR beta chains showed greater clonal expansion in a later analysis. Among TCR sequences, most were rare, though some public TCRs appeared in many donors. Later on, an analysis tied 15,000 or so TCR beta sequences to HLA alleles at 0.05 false discovery rate.

The CDR3 totals 15 residues. Per germline, CDR1 LNHDA and CDR2 SQIVND (reference sequence). With 6 bases clipped from V and 4 bases from J, the junction kept 8 bases outside the gene matches. The PCR had 60 Vbeta and 13 Jbeta primers. Per the study methods: Around 10 million of the approximately 80 million unique TCR beta chains counted in a later analysis were shared. The protocol was immunoSEQ multiplex PCR, while the TCRdb copy is restricted to in-frame clones and leaves out a portion. V and J calls and clone size follow that table, whereas D and trimming were derived from the DNA. The sample shows 150,000 to 200,000 clones, about 80% of them seen only once.

The sample consisted of PBMCs. The chain joins TRBV19 to TRBJ2-3, with TRBD1 matching over 9 bases. This TCR came from a woman aged 35 to 49 in good health and CMV-seronegative. In nucleotides, the CDR3 is TGTGCCAGTAGCCCCCGGGACAGGGCTCCAGATACGCAGTATTTT. Protein sequence: CASSPRDRAPDTQYF.